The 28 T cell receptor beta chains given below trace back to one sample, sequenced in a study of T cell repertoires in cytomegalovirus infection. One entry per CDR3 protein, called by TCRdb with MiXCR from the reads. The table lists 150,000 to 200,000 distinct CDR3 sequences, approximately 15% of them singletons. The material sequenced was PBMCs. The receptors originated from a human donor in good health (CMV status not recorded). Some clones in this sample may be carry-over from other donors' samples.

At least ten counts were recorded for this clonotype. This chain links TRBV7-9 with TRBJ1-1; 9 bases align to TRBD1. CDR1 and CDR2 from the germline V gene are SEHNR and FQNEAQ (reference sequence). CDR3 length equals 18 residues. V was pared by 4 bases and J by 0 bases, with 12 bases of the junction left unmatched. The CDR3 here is CASSSPPGTGTLNTEAFF. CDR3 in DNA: TGTGCCAGCAGCTCGCCCCCCGGGACAGGGACCTTGAACACTGAAGCTTTCTTT. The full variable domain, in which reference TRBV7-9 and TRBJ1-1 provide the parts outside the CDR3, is DTGVSQNPRHKITKRGQNVTFRCDPISEHNRLYWYRQTLGQGPEFLTYFQNEAQLEKSRLLSDRFSAERPKGSFSTLEIQRTEQGDSAMYLCASSSPPGTGTLNTEAFFGQGTRLTVV.

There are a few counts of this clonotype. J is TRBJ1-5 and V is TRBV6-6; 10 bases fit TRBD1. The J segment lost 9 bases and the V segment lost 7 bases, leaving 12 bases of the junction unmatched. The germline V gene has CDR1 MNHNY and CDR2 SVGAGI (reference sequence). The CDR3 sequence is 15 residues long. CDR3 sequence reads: CASIGGQGSSRPQHF. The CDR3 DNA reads TGTGCCAGCATAGGGGGACAGGGGTCCTCCCGGCCCCAGCATTTT.

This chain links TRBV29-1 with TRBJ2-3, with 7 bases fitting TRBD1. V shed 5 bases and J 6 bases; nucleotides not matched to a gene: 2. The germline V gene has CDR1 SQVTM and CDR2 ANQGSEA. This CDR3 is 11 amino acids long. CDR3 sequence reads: CSVLQGDTQYF. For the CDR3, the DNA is TGCAGCGTTCTACAGGGGGATACGCAGTATTTT.

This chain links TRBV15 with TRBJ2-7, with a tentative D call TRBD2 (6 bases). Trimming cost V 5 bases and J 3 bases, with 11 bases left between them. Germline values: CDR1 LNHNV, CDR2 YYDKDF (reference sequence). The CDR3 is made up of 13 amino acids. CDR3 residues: CATSPGGVYEQYF. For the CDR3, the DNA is TGTGCCACCAGCCCCGGAGGGGTCTACGAGCAGTACTTC.

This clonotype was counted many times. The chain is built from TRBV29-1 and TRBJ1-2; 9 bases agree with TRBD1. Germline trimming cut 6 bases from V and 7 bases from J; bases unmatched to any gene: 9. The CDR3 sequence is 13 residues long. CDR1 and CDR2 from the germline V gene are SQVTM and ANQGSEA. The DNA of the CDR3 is TGCAGCGTGATGGGACAGGGAGGGACTGGCTACACCTTC. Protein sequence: CSVMGQGGTGYTF.

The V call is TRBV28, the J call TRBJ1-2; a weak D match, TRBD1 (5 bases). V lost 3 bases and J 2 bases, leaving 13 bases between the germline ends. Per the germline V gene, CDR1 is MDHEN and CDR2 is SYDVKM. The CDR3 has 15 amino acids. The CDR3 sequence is CASSFGGRDNYGYTF. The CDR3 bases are TGTGCCAGCAGTTTCGGGGGAAGGGACAACTATGGCTACACCTTC.

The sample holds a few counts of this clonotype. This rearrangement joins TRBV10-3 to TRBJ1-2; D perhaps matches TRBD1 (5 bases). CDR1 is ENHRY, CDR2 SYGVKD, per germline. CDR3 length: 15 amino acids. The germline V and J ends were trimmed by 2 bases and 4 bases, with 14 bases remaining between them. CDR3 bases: TGTGCCATCAGTGAGCCATTAGACAGACGCTATGGCTACACCTTC. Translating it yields CAISEPLDRRYGYTF.

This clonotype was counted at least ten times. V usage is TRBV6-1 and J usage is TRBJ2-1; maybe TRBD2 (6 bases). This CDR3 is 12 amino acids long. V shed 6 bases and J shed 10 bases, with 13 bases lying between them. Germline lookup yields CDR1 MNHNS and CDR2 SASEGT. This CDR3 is CASRTTGSEQFF. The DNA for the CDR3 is TGTGCCAGCAGGACTACCGGGAGCGAGCAGTTCTTC.

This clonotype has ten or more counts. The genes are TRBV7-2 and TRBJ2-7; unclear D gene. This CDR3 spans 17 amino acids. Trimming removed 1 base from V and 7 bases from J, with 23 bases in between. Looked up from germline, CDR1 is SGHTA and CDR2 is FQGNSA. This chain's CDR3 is CASSLVPWTDDRREQYF. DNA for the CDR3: TGTGCCAGCAGCTTAGTTCCCTGGACGGACGACCGGAGAGAGCAGTACTTC.

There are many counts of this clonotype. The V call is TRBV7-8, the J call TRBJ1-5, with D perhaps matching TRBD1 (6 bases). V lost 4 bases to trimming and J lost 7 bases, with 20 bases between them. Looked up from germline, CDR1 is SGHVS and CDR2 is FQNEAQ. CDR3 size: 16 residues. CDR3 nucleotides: TGTGCCAGCAGCTCCCCCTCCGGACAGAGAGGCCAGCCCCAGCATTTT. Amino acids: CASSSPSGQRGQPQHF.

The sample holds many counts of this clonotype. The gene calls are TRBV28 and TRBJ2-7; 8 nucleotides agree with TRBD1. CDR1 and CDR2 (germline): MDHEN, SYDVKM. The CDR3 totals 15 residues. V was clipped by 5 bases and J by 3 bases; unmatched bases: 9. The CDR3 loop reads CASSLRTGINYEQYF. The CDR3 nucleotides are TGTGCCAGCAGTCTTCGGACAGGGATCAACTACGAGCAGTACTTC.

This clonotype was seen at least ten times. For the CDR3, the DNA is TGTGCCAGCAGCCATCGAACGACCGGGACAGGGCCCCTGAACACTGAAGCTTTCTTT. Its protein is CASSHRTTGTGPLNTEAFF. This chain links TRBV4-2 with TRBJ1-1; 9 positions agree with TRBD1. Germline trimming cut 3 bases from V and 0 bases from J; bases unmatched to any gene: 14. This CDR3 contains 19 residues. CDR1 is LGHNA, CDR2 YNFKEQ, per germline.

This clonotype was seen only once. CDR3 protein: CASSQESAGLRRGNTEAFF. Here the CDR3 DNA reads TGTGCCAGCAGCCAAGAATCGGCAGGGCTACGCCGGGGGAACACTGAAGCTTTCTTT. V and J are TRBV14 and TRBJ1-1; possibly TRBD1 for D (5 bases). The CDR3 loop spans 19 amino acids. V was trimmed by 0 bases and J by 1 base, leaving 21 bases between them. Germline assignment: CDR1 SGHDN and CDR2 FVKESK.

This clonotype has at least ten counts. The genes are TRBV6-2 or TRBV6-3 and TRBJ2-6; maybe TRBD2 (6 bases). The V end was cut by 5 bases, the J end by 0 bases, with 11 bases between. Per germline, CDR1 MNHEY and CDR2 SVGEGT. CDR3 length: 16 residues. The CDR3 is CASSGAGNSGANVLTF. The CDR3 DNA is TGTGCCAGCAGTGGGGCGGGGAACTCTGGGGCCAACGTCCTGACTTTC.

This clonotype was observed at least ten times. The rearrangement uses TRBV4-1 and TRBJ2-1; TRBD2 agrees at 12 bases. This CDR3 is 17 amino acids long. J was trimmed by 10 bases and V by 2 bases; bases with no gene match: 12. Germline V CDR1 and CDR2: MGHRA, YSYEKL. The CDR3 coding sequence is TGCGCCAGCAGCCAATACCAAGGACTAGCGGGATTGCGGGAGCAGTTCTTC. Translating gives CASSQYQGLAGLREQFF.

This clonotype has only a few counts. The CDR3 here is CASSYRKANEKLFF. The CDR3 nucleotides are TGTGCCAGCAGTTACCGAAAAGCGAATGAAAAACTGTTTTTT. V and J are TRBV6-5 and TRBJ1-4; D is ambiguous. Trimming removed 2 bases at V and 5 bases at J, with 9 bases between. The CDR3 loop spans 14 amino acids. Germline lookup yields CDR1 MNHEY and CDR2 SVGAGI.

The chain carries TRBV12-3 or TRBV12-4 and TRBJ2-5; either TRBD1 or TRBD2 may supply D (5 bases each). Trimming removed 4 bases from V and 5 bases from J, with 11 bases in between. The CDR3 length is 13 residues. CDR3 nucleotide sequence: TGTGCCAGCAGTTCAACCGAGGGGGAGACCCAGTACTTC. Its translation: CASSSTEGETQYF.

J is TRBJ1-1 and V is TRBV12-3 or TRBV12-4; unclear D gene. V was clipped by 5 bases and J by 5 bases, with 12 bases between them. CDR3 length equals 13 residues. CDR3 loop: CASSPRRETEAFF. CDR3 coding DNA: TGTGCCAGCAGTCCTCGACGCGAGACTGAAGCTTTCTTT.

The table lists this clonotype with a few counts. The DNA of the CDR3 is TGTGCCAGCAGTTTAAATCCAGGGAACACCGGGGAGCTGTTTTTT. Amino acid sequence: CASSLNPGNTGELFF. V gene TRBV12-3 or TRBV12-4 combines with J gene TRBJ2-2; D uncertain. V lost 2 bases and J 1 base, leaving 8 bases between the germline ends. The CDR3 has 15 amino acids.

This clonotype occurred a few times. The DNA of the CDR3 is TGTGCCAGTAGTATAGCTGGTTTTAGCAATCAGCCCCAGCATTTT. Amino acids: CASSIAGFSNQPQHF. The V and J genes are TRBV19 and TRBJ1-5; D is uncertain. The V end lost 1 base, the J end lost 0 bases, and 7 bases lay between the germline ends. This CDR3 is built from 15 residues. The germline V gene encodes CDR1 LNHDA and CDR2 SQIVND (reference sequence).

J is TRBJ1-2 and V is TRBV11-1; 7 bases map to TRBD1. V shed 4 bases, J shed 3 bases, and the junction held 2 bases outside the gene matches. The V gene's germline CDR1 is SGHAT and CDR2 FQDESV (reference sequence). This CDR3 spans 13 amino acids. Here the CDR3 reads CASSSGGDYGYTF. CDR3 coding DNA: TGTGCCAGCAGCTCAGGGGGGGACTATGGCTACACCTTC.

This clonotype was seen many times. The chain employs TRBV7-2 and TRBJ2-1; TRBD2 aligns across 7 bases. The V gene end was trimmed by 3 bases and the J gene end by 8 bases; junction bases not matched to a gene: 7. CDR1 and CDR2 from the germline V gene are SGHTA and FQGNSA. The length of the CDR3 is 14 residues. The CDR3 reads CASSLTSPLDEQFF. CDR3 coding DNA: TGTGCCAGCAGCTTGACTAGCCCTTTGGATGAGCAGTTCTTC. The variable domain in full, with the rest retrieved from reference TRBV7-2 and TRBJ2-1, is GAGVSQSPSNKVTEKGKDVELRCDPISGHTALYWYRQSLGQGLEFLIYFQGNSAPDKSGLPSDRFSAERTGGSVSTLTIQRTQQEDSAVYLCASSLTSPLDEQFFGPGTRLTVL.

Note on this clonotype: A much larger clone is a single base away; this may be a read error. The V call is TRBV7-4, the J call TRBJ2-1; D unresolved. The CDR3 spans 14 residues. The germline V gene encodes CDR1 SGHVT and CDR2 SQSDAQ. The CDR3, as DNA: TGTGCCAGCAGCTTAGTGGCCCCCCGCAATGAGCAGGTCTTC. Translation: CASSLVAPRNEQVF.

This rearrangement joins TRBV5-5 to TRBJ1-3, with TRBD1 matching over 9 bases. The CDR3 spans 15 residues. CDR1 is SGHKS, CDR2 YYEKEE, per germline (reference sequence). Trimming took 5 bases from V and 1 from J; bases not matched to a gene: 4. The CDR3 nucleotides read TGTGCCAGCAGGTTTGGACAGGGGTCTGGAAACACCATATATTTT. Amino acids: CASRFGQGSGNTIYF.

The CDR3 DNA follows: TGTGCCAGCTCACCAGCCGGGACGGCCACTGAAGCTTTCTTT. Translated, it gives CASSPAGTATEAFF. The chain uses TRBV18 and TRBJ1-1; TRBD1 is a possible D gene (5 bases). V was trimmed by 2 bases and J by 4 bases, leaving 11 bases between them. The V gene's germline CDR1 is KGHSH and CDR2 LQKENI. CDR3 length: 14 residues.

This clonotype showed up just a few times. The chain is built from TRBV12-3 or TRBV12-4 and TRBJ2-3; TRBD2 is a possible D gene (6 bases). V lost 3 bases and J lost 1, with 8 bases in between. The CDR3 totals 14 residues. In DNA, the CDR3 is TGTGCCAGCAGTTTTAGACTAGGCACAGATACGCAGTATTTT. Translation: CASSFRLGTDTQYF.

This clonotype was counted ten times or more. The CDR3 region has the DNA TGTGCCAGCAGCCTCTACAGGGGTCAGCCCTACGAGCAGTACTTC. It translates to CASSLYRGQPYEQYF. The chain couples TRBV6-2 or TRBV6-3 to TRBJ2-7; 7 bases match TRBD1. CDR3 length equals 15 residues. Germline V gene lookup returns CDR1 MNHEY and CDR2 SVGEGT. The V and J ends lost 6 bases and 2 bases, in that order; junction bases with no gene match: 10.

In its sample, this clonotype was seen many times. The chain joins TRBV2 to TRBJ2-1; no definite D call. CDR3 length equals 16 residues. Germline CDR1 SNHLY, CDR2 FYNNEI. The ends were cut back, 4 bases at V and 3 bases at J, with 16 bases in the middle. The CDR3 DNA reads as TGTGCCAGCAGTGCTCAGCCGGGTAGTCGCTACAATGAGCAGTTCTTC. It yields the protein CASSAQPGSRYNEQFF.